The present TCR beta chain was sequenced within a study of tumor-infiltrating lymphocytes in oesophageal squamous cell carcinoma. This clonotype was counted many times. CDR1 and CDR2 from the germline V gene are SGHAT and FQNNGV. V trimming: 5 bases; J trimming: 7 bases; junction bases outside the gene matches: 10. The CDR3 extends over 14 amino acids. TCRdb used MiXCR to reprocess the PCR reads, holding one entry per CDR3 protein. The table lists 15,000 to 20,000 distinct CDR3 sequences, around two fifths of them singletons. Sequencing input: normal esophageal tissue next to the tumor. The sequence was obtained from a female donor with esophageal squamous cell carcinoma. The chain uses TRBV11-2 and TRBJ2-7; 8 nucleotides agree with TRBD2. The CDR3 sequence is CASSPPGGPREQYF. CDR3 DNA sequence: TGTGCCAGCAGCCCCCCGGGAGGGCCTAGGGAGCAGTACTTC.